Following are 9 T cell receptor beta chains from one sample sequenced in a study of cytomegalovirus exposure and HLA in healthy donors. PCR amplification relied on 60 Vbeta primers (plus 13 Jbeta primers). Assay: immunoSEQ multiplex PCR; the TCRdb copy retains only in-frame clones and omits some. The sample carries approximately 130,000 clones, around three quarters recorded once. The sequenced sample consisted of PBMCs. These TCRs come from a woman in her forties or fifties in good health and CMV-seronegative.

This clone was counted between two and nine times. The V call is TRBV9, the J call TRBJ1-1, with 10 bases matching TRBD1. Germline V lookup: CDR1 SGDLS, CDR2 YYNGEE. CDR3 length: 15 amino acids. The ends lost 0 bases at V and 7 bases at J; junction bases unmatched: 6. For the CDR3, the DNA is TGTGCCAGCAGCGTAGCCGGGACAGGGGCTGTTGAAGCTTTCTTT. Translated, it gives CASSVAGTGAVEAFF.

The chain carries TRBV7-6 and TRBJ1-4, with 9 bases fitting TRBD1. The germline CDR1 and CDR2 sequences are SGHVS and FNYEAQ. The CDR3 spans 17 residues. V was clipped by 5 bases and J by 5 bases; unmatched bases: 12. CDR3 sequence reads: CASSNAGQGLLNEKLFF. CDR3 coding DNA: TGTGCCAGCAGCAATGCGGGACAGGGATTATTAAATGAAAAACTGTTTTTT.

The rearrangement uses TRBV11-2 and TRBJ2-7; 11 nucleotides match TRBD1. Germline CDR1 and CDR2: SGHAT and FQNNGV. V was clipped by 1 base and J by 9 bases; unmatched bases: 11. This CDR3 has 16 amino acids. This CDR3 is CASSLGGQGARRGQYF. In nucleotides, the CDR3 is TGTGCCAGCAGCTTAGGTGGACAGGGGGCACGCCGTGGGCAGTACTTC.

V is TRBV19 and J is TRBJ2-7; 8 bases agree with TRBD1. Germline V gene sequence: CDR1 LNHDA, CDR2 SQIVND (reference sequence). The CDR3 contains 13 residues. Trimming cost V 7 bases and J 2 bases; bases outside gene matches: 4. CDR3 in DNA: TGTGCCAGTACGGCGACAGGGGCCTACGAGCAGTACTTC. This translates into CASTATGAYEQYF.

This chain uses TRBV19 with TRBJ2-5, with D possibly matching TRBD1 (5 bases). The CDR3 has 17 amino acids. The V gene's germline CDR1 is LNHDA and CDR2 SQIVND (reference sequence). V was clipped by 0 bases and J by 5 bases, with 19 bases between them. CDR3 amino acids: CASSIDLAGIIKETQYF. Here the CDR3 DNA reads TGTGCCAGTAGTATAGATCTGGCAGGGATAATAAAGGAGACCCAGTACTTC.

The chain links TRBV5-1 to TRBJ2-5, with D possibly matching TRBD1 (5 bases). This CDR3 has 13 residues. The V and J ends lost 5 bases and 5 bases respectively, with 13 bases between them. Germline CDR1 reads SGHRS; CDR2 reads YFSETQ. CDR3 coding DNA: TGCGCCAGCAGTGTCCAGGGCCGGGAGACCCAGTACTTC. This codes for CASSVQGRETQYF.

The chain couples TRBV5-1 to TRBJ2-7, with TRBD2 matching 7 bases. The V gene's germline CDR1 is SGHRS and CDR2 YFSETQ. V gave up 0 bases and J gave up 4 bases; unmatched junction bases: 7. There are 15 residues in the CDR3. The CDR3 nucleotides are TGCGCCAGCAGCTTGGGGGTGAGCGGGATTTACGAGCAGTACGTC. Its translation: CASSLGVSGIYEQYV.

The J gene is TRBJ1-5, the V gene TRBV6-6, with TRBD1 as a possible D gene (6 bases). Germline lookup yields CDR1 MNHNY and CDR2 SVGAGI (reference sequence). The CDR3 runs 15 residues. Trimming took off 5 bases at V and 11 bases at J, with 22 bases between the two ends. In nucleotides, the CDR3 is TGTGCCAGCAGTGGGACATGGGGATTAATCACGGCCCAGCATTTT. The encoded protein is CASSGTWGLITAQHF.

This chain uses TRBV27 with TRBJ2-3; 7 nucleotides match TRBD2. CDR3 length equals 15 residues. Unmatched junction bases numbered 4, after V lost 0 bases and J lost 4 bases. Germline V lookup: CDR1 MNHEY, CDR2 SMNVEV (reference sequence). CDR3 loop: CASSLSAGRADTQYF. Written as DNA, the CDR3 is TGTGCCAGCAGTTTATCGGCGGGGAGGGCAGATACGCAGTATTTT.